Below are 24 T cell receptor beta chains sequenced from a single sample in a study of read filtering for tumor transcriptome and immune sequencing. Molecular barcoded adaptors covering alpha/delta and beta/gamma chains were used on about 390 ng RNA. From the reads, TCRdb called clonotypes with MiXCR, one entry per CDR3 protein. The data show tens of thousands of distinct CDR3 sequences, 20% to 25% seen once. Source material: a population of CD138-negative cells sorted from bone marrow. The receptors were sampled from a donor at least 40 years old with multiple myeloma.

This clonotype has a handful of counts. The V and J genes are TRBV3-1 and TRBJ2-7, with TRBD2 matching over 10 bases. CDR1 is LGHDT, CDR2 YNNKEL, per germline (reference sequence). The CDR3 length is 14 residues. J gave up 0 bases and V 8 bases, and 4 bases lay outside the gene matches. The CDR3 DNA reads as TGTGCCAGCGGCGGACTAGCGGACTCCTACGAGCAGTACTTC. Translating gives CASGGLADSYEQYF.

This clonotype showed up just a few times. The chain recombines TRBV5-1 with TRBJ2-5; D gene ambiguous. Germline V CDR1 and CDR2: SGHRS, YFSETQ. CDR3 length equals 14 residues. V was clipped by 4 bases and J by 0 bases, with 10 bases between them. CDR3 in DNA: TGCGCCAGCAGCAGGTGGTACCACCAAGAGACCCAGTACTTC. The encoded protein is CASSRWYHQETQYF.

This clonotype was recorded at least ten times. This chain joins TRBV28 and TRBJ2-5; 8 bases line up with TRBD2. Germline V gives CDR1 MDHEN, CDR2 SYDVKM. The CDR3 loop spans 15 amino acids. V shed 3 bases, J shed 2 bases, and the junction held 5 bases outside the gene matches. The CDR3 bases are TGTGCCAGCAGTTTTACTAGCGGAAAGCAAGAGACCCAGTACTTC. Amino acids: CASSFTSGKQETQYF.

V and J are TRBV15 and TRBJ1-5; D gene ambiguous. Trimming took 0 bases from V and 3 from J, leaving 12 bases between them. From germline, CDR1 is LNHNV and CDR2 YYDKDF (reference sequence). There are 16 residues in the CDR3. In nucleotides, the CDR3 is TGTGCCACCAGCAGAGATACGGCGGAGTTCAATCAGCCCCAGCATTTT. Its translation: CATSRDTAEFNQPQHF.

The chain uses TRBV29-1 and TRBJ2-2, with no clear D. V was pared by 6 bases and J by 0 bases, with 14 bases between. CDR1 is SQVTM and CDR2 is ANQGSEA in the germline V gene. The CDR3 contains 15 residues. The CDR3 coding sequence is TGCAGCGTGGCTACCGCCGTACCGAACACCGGGGAGCTGTTTTTT. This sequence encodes CSVATAVPNTGELFF.

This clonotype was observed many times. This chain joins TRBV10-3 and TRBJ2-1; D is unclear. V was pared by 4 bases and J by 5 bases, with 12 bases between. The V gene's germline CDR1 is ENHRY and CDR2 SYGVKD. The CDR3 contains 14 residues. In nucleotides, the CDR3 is TGTGCCATCAGTGGACCTAGAGCGAACAATGAGCAGTTCTTC. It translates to CAISGPRANNEQFF.

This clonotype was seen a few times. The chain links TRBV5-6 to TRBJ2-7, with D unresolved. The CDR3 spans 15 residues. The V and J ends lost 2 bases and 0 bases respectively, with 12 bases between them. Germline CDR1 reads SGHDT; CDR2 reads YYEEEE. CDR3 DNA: TGTGCCAGCAGCTTTTGGAGTATGAGCTCCTACGAGCAGTACTTC. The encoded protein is CASSFWSMSSYEQYF.

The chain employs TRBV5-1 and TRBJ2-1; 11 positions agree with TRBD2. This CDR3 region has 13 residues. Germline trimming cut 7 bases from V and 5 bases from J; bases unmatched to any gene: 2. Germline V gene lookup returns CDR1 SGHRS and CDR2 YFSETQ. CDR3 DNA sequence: TGCGCCAGCCAACTAGCGGGAGACAATGAGCAGTTCTTC. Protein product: CASQLAGDNEQFF.

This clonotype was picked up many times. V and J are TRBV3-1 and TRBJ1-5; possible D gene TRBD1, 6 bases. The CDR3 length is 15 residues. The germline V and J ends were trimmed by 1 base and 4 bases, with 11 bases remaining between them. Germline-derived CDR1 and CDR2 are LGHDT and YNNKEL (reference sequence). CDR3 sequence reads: CASSQGTGRNQPQHF. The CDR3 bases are TGTGCCAGCAGCCAAGGAACAGGGAGGAATCAGCCCCAGCATTTT.

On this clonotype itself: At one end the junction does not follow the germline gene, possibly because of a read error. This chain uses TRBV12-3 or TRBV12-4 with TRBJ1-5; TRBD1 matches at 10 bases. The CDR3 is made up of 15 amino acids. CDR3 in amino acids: CASSLGQGNNQPQHF. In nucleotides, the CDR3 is TGTGCCAGCAGTTTGGGACAGGGGAACAATCAGCCCCAGCATTTC.

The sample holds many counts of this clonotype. The CDR3 sequence: CASSLAEGSGRGEQYF. DNA for the CDR3: TGTGCCAGCAGTTTAGCGGAGGGTAGCGGGAGAGGCGAGCAGTACTTC. V gene TRBV28 combines with J gene TRBJ2-7, with 9 bases identical to TRBD2. The CDR3 is made up of 16 amino acids. The ends lost 2 bases at V and 6 bases at J; junction bases unmatched: 11. Germline lookup yields CDR1 MDHEN and CDR2 SYDVKM.

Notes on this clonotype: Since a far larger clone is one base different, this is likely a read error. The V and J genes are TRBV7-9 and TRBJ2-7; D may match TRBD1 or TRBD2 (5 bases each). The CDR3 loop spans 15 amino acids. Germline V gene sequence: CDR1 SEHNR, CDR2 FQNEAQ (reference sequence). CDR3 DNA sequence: TGTGCCAGCAGCTTAGCGCAGGGACCGTCCTACAAGCAGTACTTC. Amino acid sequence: CASSLAQGPSYKQYF.

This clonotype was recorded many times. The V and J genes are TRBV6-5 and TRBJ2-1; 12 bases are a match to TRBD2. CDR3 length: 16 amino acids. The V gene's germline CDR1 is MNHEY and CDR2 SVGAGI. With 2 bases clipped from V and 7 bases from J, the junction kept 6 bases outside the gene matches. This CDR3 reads CASSYALAGGLNEQFF. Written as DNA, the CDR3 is TGTGCCAGCAGTTACGCCCTAGCGGGGGGGCTTAATGAGCAGTTCTTC.

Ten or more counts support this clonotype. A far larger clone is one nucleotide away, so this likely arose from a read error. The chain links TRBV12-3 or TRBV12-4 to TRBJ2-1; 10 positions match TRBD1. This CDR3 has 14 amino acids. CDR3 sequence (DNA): TGTGCCAGCAGCCGCTGGGACAGGGGTAATGAGCCGTTCTTC. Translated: CASSRWDRGNEPFF.

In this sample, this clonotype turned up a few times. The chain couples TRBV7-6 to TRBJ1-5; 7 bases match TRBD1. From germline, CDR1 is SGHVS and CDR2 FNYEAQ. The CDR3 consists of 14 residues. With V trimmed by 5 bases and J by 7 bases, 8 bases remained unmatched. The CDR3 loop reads CASSPGTVPQPQHF. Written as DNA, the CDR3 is TGTGCCAGCAGCCCCGGGACAGTCCCACAGCCCCAGCATTTT.

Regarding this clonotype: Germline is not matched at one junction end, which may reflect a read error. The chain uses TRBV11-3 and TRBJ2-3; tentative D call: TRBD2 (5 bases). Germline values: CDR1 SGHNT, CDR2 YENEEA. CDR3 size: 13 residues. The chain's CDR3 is CASSPLGADTQYF. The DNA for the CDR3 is TGTGCCAGCAGCCCCCTTGGAGCGGATACTCAGTATTTT.

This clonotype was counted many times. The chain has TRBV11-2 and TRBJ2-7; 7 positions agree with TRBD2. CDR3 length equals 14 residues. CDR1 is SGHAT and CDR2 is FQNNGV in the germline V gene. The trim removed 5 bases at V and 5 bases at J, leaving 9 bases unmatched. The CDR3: CASSPRAGRHEQYF. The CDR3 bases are TGTGCCAGCAGCCCTAGAGCGGGACGCCACGAGCAGTACTTC.

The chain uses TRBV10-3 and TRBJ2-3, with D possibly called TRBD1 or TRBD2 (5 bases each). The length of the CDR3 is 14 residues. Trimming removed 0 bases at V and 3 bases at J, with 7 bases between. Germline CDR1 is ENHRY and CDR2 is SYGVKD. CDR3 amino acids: CAISESGETDTQYF. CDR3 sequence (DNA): TGTGCCATCAGTGAGTCGGGGGAAACAGATACGCAGTATTTT.

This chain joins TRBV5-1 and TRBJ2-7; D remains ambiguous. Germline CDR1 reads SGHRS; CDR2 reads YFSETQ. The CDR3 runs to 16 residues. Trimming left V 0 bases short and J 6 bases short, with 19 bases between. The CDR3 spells CASSLAPSGPTSEQYF. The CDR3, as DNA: TGCGCCAGCAGCTTGGCCCCCTCCGGACCAACCTCCGAGCAGTACTTC. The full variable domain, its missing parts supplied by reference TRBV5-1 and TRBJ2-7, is KAGVTQTPRYLIKTRGQQVTLSCSPISGHRSVSWYQQTPGQGLQFLFEYFSETQRNKGNFPGRFSGRQFSNSRSEMNVSTLELGDSALYLCASSLAPSGPTSEQYFGPGTRLTVT.

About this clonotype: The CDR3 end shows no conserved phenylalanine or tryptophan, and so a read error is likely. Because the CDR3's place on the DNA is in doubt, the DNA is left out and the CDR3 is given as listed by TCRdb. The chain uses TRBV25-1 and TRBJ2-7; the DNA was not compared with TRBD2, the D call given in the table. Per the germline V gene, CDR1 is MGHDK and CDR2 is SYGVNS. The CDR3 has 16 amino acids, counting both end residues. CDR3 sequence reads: CASSDFGLAGGNEQHL.

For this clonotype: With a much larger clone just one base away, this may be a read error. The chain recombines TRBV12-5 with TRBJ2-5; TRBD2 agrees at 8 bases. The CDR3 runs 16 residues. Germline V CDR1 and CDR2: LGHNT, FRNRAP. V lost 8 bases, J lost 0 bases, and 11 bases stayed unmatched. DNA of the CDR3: TGTGCTAGTACCGATGCGGGGGGCCGGTACCAAGAGACCCAGTACTTC. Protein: CASTDAGGRYQETQYF. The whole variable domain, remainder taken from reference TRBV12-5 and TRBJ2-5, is DARVTQTPRHKVTEMGQEVTMRCQPILGHNTVFWYRQTMMQGLELLAYFRNRAPLDDSGMPKDRFSAEMPDATLATLKIQPSEPRDSAVYFCASTDAGGRYQETQYFGPGTRLLVL.

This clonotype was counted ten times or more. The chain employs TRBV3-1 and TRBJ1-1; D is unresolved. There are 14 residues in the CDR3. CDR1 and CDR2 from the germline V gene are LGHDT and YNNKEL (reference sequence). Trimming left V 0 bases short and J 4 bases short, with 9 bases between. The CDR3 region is CASSQDQDGTEAFF. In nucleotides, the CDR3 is TGTGCCAGCAGCCAAGATCAGGATGGCACTGAAGCTTTCTTT.

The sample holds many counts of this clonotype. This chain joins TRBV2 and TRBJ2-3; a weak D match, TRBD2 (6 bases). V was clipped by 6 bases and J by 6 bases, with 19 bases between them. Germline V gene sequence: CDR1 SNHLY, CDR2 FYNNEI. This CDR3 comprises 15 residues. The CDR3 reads CASRVSGLEADTQYF. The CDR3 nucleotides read TGTGCCAGCAGAGTCTCGGGACTCGAGGCGGATACGCAGTATTTT.

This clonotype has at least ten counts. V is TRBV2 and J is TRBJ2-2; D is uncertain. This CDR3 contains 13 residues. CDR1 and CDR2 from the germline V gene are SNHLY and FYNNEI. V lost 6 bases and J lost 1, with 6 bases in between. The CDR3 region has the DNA TGTGCCAGCAGCCTAGGGAACACCGGGGAGCTGTTTTTT. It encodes CASSLGNTGELFF. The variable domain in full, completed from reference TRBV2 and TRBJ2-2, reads EPEVTQTPSHQVTQMGQEVILRCVPISNHLYFYWYRQILGQKVEFLVSFYNNEISEKSEIFDDQFSVERPDGSNFTLKIRSTKLEDSAMYFCASSLGNTGELFFGEGSRLTVL.